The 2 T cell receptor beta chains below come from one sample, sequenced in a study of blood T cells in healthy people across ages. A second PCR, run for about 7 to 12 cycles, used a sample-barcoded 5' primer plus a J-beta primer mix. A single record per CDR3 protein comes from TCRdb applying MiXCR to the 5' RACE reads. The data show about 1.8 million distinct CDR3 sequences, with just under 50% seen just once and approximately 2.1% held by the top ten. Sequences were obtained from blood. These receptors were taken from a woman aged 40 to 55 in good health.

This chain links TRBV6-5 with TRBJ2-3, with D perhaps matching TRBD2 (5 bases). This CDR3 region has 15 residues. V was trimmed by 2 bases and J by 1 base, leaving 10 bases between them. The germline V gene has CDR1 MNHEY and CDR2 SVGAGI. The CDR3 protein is CASSYGAARTDTQYF. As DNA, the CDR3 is TGTGCCAGCAGTTACGGAGCGGCCCGCACAGATACGCAGTATTTT.

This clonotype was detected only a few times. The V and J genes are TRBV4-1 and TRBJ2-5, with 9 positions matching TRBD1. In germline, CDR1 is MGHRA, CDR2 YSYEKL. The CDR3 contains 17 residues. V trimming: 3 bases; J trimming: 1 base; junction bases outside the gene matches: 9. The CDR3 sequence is CASSHPTGTGFQETQYF. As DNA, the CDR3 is TGCGCCAGCAGCCATCCGACCGGGACAGGGTTCCAAGAGACCCAGTACTTC.